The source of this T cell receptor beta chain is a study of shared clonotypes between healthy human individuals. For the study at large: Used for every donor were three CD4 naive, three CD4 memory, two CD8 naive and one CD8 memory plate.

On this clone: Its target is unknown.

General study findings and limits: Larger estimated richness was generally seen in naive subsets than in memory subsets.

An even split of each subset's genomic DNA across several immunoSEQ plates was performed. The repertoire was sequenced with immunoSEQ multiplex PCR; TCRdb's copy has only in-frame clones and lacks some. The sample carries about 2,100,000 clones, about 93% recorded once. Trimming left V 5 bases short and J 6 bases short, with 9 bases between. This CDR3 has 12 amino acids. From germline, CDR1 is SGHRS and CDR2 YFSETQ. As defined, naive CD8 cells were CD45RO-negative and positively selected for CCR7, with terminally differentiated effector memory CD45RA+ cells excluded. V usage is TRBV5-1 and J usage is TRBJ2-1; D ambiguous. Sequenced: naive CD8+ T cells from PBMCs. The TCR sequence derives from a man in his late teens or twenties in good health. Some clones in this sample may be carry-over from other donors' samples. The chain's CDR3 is CASSYAPNEQFF. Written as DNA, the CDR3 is TGCGCCAGCAGTTACGCACCCAATGAGCAGTTCTTC.